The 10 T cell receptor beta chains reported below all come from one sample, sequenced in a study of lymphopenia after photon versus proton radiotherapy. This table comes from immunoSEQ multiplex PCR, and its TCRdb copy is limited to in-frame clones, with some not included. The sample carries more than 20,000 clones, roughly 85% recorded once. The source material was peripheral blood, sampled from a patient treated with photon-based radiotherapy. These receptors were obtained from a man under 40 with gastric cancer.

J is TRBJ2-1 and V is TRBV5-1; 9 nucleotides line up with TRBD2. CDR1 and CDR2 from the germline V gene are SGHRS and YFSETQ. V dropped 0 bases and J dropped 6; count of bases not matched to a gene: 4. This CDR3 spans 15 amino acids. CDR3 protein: CASSLAAGGVNEQFF. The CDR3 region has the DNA TGCGCCAGCAGCTTGGCAGCGGGAGGTGTCAATGAGCAGTTCTTC.

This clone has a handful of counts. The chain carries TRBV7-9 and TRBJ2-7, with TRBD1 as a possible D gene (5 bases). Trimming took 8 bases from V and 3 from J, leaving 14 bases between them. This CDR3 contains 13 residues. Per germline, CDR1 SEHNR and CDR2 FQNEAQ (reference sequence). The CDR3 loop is CASEEQASYEQYF. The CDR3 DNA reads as TGTGCCAGCGAAGAACAGGCTAGCTACGAGCAGTACTTC.

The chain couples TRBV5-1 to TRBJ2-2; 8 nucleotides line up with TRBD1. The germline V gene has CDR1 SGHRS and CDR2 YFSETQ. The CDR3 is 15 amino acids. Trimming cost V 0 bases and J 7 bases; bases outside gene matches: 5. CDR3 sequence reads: CASSLDRGDSGELFF. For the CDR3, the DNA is TGCGCCAGCAGCTTGGACAGGGGGGATAGCGGGGAGCTGTTTTTT.

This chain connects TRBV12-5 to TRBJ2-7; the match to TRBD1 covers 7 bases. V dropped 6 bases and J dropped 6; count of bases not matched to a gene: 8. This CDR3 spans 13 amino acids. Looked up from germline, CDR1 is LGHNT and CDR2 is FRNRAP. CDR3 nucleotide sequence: TGTGCTAGTGGCCCCCCTACAGGGGCCGAGCAGTACTTC. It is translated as CASGPPTGAEQYF.

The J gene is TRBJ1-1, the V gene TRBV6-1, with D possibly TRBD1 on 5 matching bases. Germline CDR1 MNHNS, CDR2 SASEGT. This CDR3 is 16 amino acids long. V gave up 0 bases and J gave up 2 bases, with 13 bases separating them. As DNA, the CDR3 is TGTGCCAGCAGTGAAGCCTACTCGACAGTAAACACTGAAGCTTTCTTT. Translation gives CASSEAYSTVNTEAFF.

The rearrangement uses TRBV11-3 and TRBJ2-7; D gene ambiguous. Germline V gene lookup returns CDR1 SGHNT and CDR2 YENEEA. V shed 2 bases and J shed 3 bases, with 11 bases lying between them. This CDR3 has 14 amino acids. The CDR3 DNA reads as TGTGCCAGCAGCTTAAAGGGCAGCTTCTACGAGCAGTACTTC. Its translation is CASSLKGSFYEQYF.

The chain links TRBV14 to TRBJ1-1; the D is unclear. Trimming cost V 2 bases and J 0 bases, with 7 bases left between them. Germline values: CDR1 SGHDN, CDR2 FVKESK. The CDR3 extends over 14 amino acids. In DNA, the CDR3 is TGTGCCAGCAGCCAACAGAGGATGAACACTGAAGCTTTCTTT. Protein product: CASSQQRMNTEAFF.

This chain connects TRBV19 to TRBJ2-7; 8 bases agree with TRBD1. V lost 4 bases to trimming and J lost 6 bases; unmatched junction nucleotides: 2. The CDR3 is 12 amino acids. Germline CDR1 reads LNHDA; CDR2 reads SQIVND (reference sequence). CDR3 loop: CASSKGQGEQYF. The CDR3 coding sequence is TGTGCCAGTAGTAAAGGACAGGGCGAGCAGTACTTC.

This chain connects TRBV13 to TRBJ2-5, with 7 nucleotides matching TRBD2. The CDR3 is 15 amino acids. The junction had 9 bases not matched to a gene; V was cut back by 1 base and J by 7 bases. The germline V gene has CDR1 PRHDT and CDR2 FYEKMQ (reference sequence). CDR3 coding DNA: TGTGCCAGCAGCTTAGAGCGGGACCCCATAGGGACCCAGTACTTC. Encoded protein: CASSLERDPIGTQYF. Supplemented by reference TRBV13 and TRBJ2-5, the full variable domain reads AAGVIQSPRHLIKEKRETATLKCYPIPRHDTVYWYQQGPGQDPQFLISFYEKMQSDKGSIPDRFSAQQFSDYHSELNMSSLELGDSALYFCASSLERDPIGTQYFGPGTRLLVL.

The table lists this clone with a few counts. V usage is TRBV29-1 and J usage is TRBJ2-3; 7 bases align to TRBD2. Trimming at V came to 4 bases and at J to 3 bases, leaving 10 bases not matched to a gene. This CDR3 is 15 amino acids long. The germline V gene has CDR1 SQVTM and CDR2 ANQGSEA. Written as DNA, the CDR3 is TGCAGCGTTGCGAGGGCGGGGGTTATAACAGATACGCAGTATTTT. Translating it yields CSVARAGVITDTQYF.